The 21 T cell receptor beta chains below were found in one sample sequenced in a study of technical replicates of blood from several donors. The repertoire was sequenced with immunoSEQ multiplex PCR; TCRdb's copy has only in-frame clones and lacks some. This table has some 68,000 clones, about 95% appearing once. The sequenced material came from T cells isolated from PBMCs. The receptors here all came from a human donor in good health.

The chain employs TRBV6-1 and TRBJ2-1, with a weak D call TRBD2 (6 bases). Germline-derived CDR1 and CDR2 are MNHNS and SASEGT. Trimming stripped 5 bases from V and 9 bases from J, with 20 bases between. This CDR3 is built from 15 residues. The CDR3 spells CASSRLGGIDGEQFF. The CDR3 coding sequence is TGTGCCAGCAGTCGACTAGGAGGCATCGATGGTGAGCAGTTCTTC.

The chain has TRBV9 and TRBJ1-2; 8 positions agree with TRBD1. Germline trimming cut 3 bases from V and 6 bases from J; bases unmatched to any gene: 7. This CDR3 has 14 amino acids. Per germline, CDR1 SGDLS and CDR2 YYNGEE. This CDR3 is CASSAAAGGDGYTF. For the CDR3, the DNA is TGTGCCAGCAGCGCGGCGGCAGGGGGCGATGGCTACACCTTC.

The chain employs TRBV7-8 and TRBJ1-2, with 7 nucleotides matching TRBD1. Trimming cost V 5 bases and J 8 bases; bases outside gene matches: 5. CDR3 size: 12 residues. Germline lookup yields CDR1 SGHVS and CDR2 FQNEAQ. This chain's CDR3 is CASSVDRDGYTF. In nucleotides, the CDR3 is TGTGCCAGCAGCGTAGACAGGGACGGCTACACCTTC.

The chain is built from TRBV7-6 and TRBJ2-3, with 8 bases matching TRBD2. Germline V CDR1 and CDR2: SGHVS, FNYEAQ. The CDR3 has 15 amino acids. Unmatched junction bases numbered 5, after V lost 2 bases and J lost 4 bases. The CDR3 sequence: CASSLTGGGPDTQYF. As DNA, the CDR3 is TGTGCCAGCAGCTTAACGGGAGGGGGTCCAGATACGCAGTATTTT.

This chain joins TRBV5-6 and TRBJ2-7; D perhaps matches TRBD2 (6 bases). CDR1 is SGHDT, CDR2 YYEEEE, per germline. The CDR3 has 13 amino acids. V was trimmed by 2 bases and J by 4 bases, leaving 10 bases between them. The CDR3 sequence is CASSFGGWYEQYF. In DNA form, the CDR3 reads TGTGCCAGCAGCTTTGGGGGGTGGTACGAGCAGTACTTC.

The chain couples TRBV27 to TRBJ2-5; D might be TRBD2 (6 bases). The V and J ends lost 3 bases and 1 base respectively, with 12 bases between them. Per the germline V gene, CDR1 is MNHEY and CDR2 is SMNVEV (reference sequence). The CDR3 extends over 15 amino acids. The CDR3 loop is CASSLSTGLQETQYF. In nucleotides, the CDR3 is TGTGCCAGCAGTTTGTCTACGGGACTCCAAGAGACCCAGTACTTC.

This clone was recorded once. The DNA for the CDR3 is TGCGCCAGCAGCTGGGGACTAGCTCTCGGAGAGACCCAGTACTTC. Translated: CASSWGLALGETQYF. The chain carries TRBV5-1 and TRBJ2-5; 9 bases are shared with TRBD2. This CDR3 contains 15 residues. V shed 3 bases, J shed 4 bases, and the junction held 7 bases outside the gene matches. Germline CDR1 reads SGHRS; CDR2 reads YFSETQ.

CDR3 DNA sequence: TGTGCCAGCAGCGTGAGTAGCGGGGGGGCAAGAGAGACCCAGTACTTC. Protein product: CASSVSSGGARETQYF. V gene TRBV9 combines with J gene TRBJ2-5, with TRBD2 identical over 11 bases. Unmatched junction bases numbered 7, after V lost 2 bases and J lost 4 bases. Looked up from germline, CDR1 is SGDLS and CDR2 is YYNGEE. The CDR3 length is 16 residues.

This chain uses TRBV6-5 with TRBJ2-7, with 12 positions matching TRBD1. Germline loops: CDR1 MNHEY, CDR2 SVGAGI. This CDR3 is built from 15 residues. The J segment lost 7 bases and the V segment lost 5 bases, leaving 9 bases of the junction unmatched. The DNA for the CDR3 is TGTGCCAGCAGTCGGCCGGGACAGGGGGCTCGGGAGCAGTACTTC. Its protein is CASSRPGQGAREQYF.

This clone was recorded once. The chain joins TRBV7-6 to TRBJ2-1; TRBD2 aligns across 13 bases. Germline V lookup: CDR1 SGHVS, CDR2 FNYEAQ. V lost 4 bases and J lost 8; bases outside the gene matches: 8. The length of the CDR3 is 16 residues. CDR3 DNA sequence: TGTGCCAGCAGCTGGGGGACTAGCGGGGTCGGAGATGAGCAGTTCTTC. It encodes CASSWGTSGVGDEQFF. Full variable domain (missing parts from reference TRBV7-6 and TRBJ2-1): GAGVSQSPRYKVTKRGQDVALRCDPISGHVSLYWYRQALGQGPEFLTYFNYEAQQDKSGLPNDRFSAERPEGSISTLTIQRTEQRDSAMYRCASSWGTSGVGDEQFFGPGTRLTVL.

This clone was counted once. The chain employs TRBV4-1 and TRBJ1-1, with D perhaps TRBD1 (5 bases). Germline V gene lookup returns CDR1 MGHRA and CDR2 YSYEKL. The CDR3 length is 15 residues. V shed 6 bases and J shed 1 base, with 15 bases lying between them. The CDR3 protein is CASSHIGTPNTEAFF. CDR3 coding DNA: TGCGCCAGCAGTCACATCGGGACTCCGAACACTGAAGCTTTCTTT.

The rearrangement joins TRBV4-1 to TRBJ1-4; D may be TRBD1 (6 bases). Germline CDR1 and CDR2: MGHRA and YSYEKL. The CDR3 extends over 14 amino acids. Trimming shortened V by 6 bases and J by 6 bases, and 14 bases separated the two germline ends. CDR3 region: CASRKGVSDEKLFF. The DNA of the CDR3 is TGCGCCAGCAGGAAGGGGGTCAGCGATGAAAAACTGTTTTTT.

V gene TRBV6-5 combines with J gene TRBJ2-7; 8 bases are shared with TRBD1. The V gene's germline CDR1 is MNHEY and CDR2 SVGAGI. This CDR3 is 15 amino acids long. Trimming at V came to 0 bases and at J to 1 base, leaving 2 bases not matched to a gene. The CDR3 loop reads CASSYSGQDSYEQYF. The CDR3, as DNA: TGTGCCAGCAGTTACTCGGGACAGGATTCCTACGAGCAGTACTTC.

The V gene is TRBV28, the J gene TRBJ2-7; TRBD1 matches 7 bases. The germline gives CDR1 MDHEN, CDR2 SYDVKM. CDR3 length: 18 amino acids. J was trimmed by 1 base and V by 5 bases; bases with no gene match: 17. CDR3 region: CASSPFLSDRDLSYEQYF. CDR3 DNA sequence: TGTGCCAGCAGTCCATTCCTATCCGACAGGGACCTTTCCTACGAGCAGTACTTC.

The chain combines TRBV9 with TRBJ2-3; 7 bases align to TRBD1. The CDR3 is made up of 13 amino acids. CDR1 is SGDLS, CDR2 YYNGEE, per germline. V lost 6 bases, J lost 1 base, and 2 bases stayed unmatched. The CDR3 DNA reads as TGTGCCAGCACAGGACAGGGCACAGATACGCAGTATTTT. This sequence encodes CASTGQGTDTQYF.

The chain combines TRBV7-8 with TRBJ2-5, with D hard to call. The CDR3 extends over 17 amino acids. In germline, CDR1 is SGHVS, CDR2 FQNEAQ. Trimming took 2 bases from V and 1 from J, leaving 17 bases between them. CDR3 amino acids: CASSLPASSDTQETQYF. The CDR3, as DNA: TGTGCCAGCAGCTTACCCGCAAGTTCAGACACCCAAGAGACCCAGTACTTC.

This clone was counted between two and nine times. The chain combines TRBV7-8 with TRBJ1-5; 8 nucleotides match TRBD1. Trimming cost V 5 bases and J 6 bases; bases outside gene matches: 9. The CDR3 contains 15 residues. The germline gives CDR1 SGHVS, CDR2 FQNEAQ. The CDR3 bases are TGTGCCAGCAGCCGTGACAGGGGTCCATCTCAGCCCCAGCATTTT. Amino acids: CASSRDRGPSQPQHF.

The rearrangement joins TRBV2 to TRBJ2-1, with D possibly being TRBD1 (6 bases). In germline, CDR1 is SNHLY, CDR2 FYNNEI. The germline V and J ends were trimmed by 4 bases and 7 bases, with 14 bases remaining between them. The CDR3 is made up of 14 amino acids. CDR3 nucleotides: TGTGCCAGCAGTGTCACGCACAGGGCAAATGAGCAGTTCTTC. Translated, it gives CASSVTHRANEQFF.

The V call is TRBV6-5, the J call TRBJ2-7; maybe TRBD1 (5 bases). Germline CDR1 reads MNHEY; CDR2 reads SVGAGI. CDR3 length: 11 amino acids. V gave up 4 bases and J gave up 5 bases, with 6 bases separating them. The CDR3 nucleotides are TGTGCCAGCAGTTCCAGGGACGAGCAGTACTTC. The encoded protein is CASSSRDEQYF.

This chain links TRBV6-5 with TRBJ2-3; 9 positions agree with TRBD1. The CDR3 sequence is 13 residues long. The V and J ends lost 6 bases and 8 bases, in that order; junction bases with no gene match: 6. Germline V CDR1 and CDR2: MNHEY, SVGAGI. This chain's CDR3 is CASSLGTGTTQYF. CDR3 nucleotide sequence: TGTGCCAGCAGCCTAGGGACAGGGACTACGCAGTATTTT.

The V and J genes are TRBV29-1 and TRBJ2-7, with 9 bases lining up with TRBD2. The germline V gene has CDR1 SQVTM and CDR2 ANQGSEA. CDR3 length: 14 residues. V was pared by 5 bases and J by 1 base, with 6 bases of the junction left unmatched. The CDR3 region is CSVTSGGPSYEQYF. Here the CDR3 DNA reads TGCAGCGTTACAAGCGGGGGGCCATCCTACGAGCAGTACTTC.